Below are 5 T cell receptor beta chains sequenced from a single sample in a study of T cells in Graves' hyperthyroidism and ophthalmopathy. The investigators amplified TCR beta CDR3 regions from RNA transcripts. During a first-round RT-PCR of the TCR CDR3, the HTBI primer set was used. Each CDR3 protein is one row after TCRdb ran MiXCR on the multiplex PCR reads. The sample shows around 350,000 distinct CDR3 sequences, about a fifth of them seen only once. Material for sequencing was blood. The receptors derive from a woman aged 18-30 years with Graves' hyperthyroidism.

This clonotype was seen many times. The gene calls are TRBV12-3 or TRBV12-4 and TRBJ2-5; TRBD2 agrees at 7 bases. The CDR3 consists of 13 residues. Losses at the gene ends were 6 bases for V and 1 base for J; bases not matched to a gene: 2. CDR3 loop: CASSRTSQETQYF. Here the CDR3 DNA reads TGTGCCAGCAGCCGGACTAGCCAAGAGACCCAGTACTTC.

This clonotype appeared many times. In DNA, the CDR3 is TGTGCCAGCAGCTTGACAGGGATCACTGAAGCTTTCTTT. This translates into CASSLTGITEAFF. This sequence joins TRBV11-2 and TRBJ1-1; 7 positions agree with TRBD1. J was trimmed by 4 bases and V by 3 bases; bases with no gene match: 2. The CDR3 spans 13 residues. Germline CDR1 SGHAT, CDR2 FQNNGV.

This clonotype was detected many times. The CDR3 spells CASSIIGTGYGYTF. For the CDR3, the DNA is TGTGCCAGCAGTATCATAGGGACCGGCTATGGCTACACCTTC. The chain has TRBV12-3 or TRBV12-4 and TRBJ1-2, with TRBD1 as a possible D gene (5 bases). This CDR3 has 14 residues. Trimming removed 5 bases at V and 4 bases at J, with 14 bases between.

The rearrangement joins TRBV12-5 to TRBJ2-7; D is unclear. Germline CDR1 is LGHNT and CDR2 is FRNRAP. Between the trimmed V and J ends, which lost 5 bases and 2 bases, there was a span of 7 bases. This CDR3 is 12 amino acids long. The CDR3 region is CASGGDPYEQYF. In DNA, the CDR3 is TGTGCTAGTGGTGGGGATCCCTACGAGCAGTACTTC.

This clonotype was recorded at least ten times. This chain joins TRBV7-2 and TRBJ1-2, with unresolved D. From germline, CDR1 is SGHTA and CDR2 FQGNSA. This CDR3 comprises 15 residues. V was clipped by 4 bases and J by 4 bases, with 16 bases between them. CDR3 in DNA: TGTGCCAGCAGCTACCTAGGACGGGCCGGCTATGGCTACACCTTC. Protein: CASSYLGRAGYGYTF.